The 27 T cell receptor beta chains in this list originate from one sample, sequenced in a study of shared clonotypes between healthy human individuals. The assay was immunoSEQ multiplex PCR, and TCRdb's table has in-frame clones only and misses some. The sample includes a few million clones, 93% of them seen just once. The source material was naive CD4+ T cells from PBMCs. Specified subset: CD45RA+ positively selected. The receptors here all came from a man younger than 35 in good health. Some clones in this sample may be carry-over from other donors' samples.

This clone has a single count. The chain links TRBV5-1 to TRBJ2-5, with D perhaps matching TRBD1 (5 bases). The CDR3 length is 13 residues. Germline-derived CDR1 and CDR2 are SGHRS and YFSETQ. V was cut by 3 bases and J by 4 bases, with 10 bases left in between. CDR3 coding DNA: TGCGCCAGCAGCTCTGCGCAGGGAGAGACCCAGTACTTC. Translation gives CASSSAQGETQYF.

To note about this clone: Other DNA sequences in this specimen translate into the identical CDR3. The J gene is TRBJ2-1, the V gene TRBV5-4; TRBD2 matches at 8 bases. The CDR3 totals 14 residues. The germline V gene has CDR1 SGHNT and CDR2 YYREEE (reference sequence). J was trimmed by 6 bases and V by 0 bases; bases with no gene match: 2. CDR3 DNA: TGTGCCAGCAGCTTGGCCCGGGAGGGCAATGAGCAGTTCTTC. It codes for CASSLAREGNEQFF.

The V call is TRBV28, the J call TRBJ2-3, with no clear D. This CDR3 has 14 amino acids. Trimming removed 5 bases from V and 3 bases from J, with 12 bases in between. Germline V gives CDR1 MDHEN, CDR2 SYDVKM. The CDR3 loop reads CASSPRFLTDTQYF. CDR3 DNA sequence: TGTGCCAGCAGTCCTAGATTTCTAACAGATACGCAGTATTTT.

The chain uses TRBV11-2 and TRBJ2-7; TRBD1 or TRBD2 may be the D gene (6 bases each). The CDR3 has 18 amino acids. Deletions cut 3 bases from V and 0 bases from J, with 21 bases between. Germline loops: CDR1 SGHAT, CDR2 FQNNGV. The CDR3 DNA sequence: TGTGCCAGCAGCTTGGGGGCCCAGGGTCGGGGGCGCTCCTACGAGCAGTACTTC. This encodes CASSLGAQGRGRSYEQYF.

The chain couples TRBV15 to TRBJ2-3; no firm D call. The germline CDR1 and CDR2 sequences are LNHNV and YYDKDF (reference sequence). V was shortened by 4 bases and J by 9 bases, with 8 bases between the two germline ends. This CDR3 has 11 residues. The CDR3 sequence is CATSNEETQYF. DNA of the CDR3: TGTGCCACCAGCAACGAGGAAACGCAGTATTTT. The variable domain in full, completed from reference TRBV15 and TRBJ2-3, reads DAMVIQNPRYQVTQFGKPVTLSCSQTLNHNVMYWYQQKSSQAPKLLFHYYDKDFNNEADTPDNFQSRRPNTSFCFLDIRSPGLGDTAMYLCATSNEETQYFGPGTRLTVL.

This clone has just one count. The rearrangement joins TRBV6-1 to TRBJ1-1, with D possibly matching TRBD1 (5 bases). There are 14 residues in the CDR3. Trimming took 6 bases from V and 0 from J, leaving 11 bases between them. CDR1 is MNHNS and CDR2 is SASEGT in the germline V gene. The CDR3 spells CASSRQLLNTEAFF. CDR3 sequence (DNA): TGTGCCAGCAGCCGACAGCTCCTGAACACTGAAGCTTTCTTT.

The chain employs TRBV10-3 and TRBJ2-1; D may match TRBD1 or TRBD2 (5 bases each). Germline loops: CDR1 ENHRY, CDR2 SYGVKD. V was trimmed by 3 bases and J by 3 bases, leaving 18 bases between them. This CDR3 has 17 residues. CDR3 sequence reads: CAISESRGDRNYNEQFF. CDR3 in DNA: TGTGCCATCAGTGAATCGAGAGGGGACCGGAACTACAATGAGCAGTTCTTC.

This rearrangement joins TRBV2 to TRBJ1-4, with 8 positions matching TRBD1. Losses at the gene ends were 6 bases for V and 4 bases for J; bases not matched to a gene: 10. Germline CDR1 and CDR2: SNHLY and FYNNEI. The CDR3 spans 16 residues. The CDR3 here is CASSMLQGAGNEKLFF. The CDR3 nucleotides read TGTGCCAGCAGCATGTTGCAGGGGGCCGGTAATGAAAAACTGTTTTTT.

This clone was counted only a few times. This chain uses TRBV19 with TRBJ1-4; D gene ambiguous. Germline CDR1 LNHDA, CDR2 SQIVND (reference sequence). Trimming left V 4 bases short and J 6 bases short, with 3 bases between. This CDR3 is built from 11 residues. CDR3 sequence reads: CASSRYEKLFF. CDR3 in DNA: TGTGCCAGTAGTAGGTATGAAAAACTGTTTTTT.

The V call is TRBV4-2, the J call TRBJ2-1; D remains unclear. This CDR3 contains 16 residues. CDR1 LGHNA and CDR2 YNFKEQ come from the germline V gene. Between the trimmed V and J ends, which lost 4 bases and 0 bases, there was a span of 13 bases. The CDR3 DNA sequence: TGTGCCAGCAGCCCCGGGCGCATAAGCTCCTACAATGAGCAGTTCTTC. Protein sequence: CASSPGRISSYNEQFF.

The chain combines TRBV5-1 with TRBJ2-5, with a tentative D call TRBD2 (5 bases). Germline CDR1 SGHRS, CDR2 YFSETQ. The CDR3 covers 12 residues. The V and J ends lost 4 bases and 3 bases respectively, with 7 bases between them. This CDR3 is CASSREEETQYF. The CDR3 nucleotides read TGCGCCAGCAGCCGGGAAGAAGAGACCCAGTACTTC. Together with reference TRBV5-1 and TRBJ2-5, the CDR3 gives the full variable domain: KAGVTQTPRYLIKTRGQQVTLSCSPISGHRSVSWYQQTPGQGLQFLFEYFSETQRNKGNFPGRFSGRQFSNSRSEMNVSTLELGDSALYLCASSREEETQYFGPGTRLLVL.

The chain joins TRBV2 to TRBJ2-3; 10 bases match TRBD2. Germline lookup yields CDR1 SNHLY and CDR2 FYNNEI. This CDR3 comprises 18 residues. V lost 0 bases to trimming and J lost 6 bases; unmatched junction nucleotides: 12. The CDR3 reads CASSEALGASGRGDTQYF. The DNA for the CDR3 is TGTGCCAGCAGTGAAGCGCTTGGCGCTAGCGGGAGAGGGGATACGCAGTATTTT.

The chain uses TRBV7-9 and TRBJ2-1; D tentatively fits TRBD1 or TRBD2 (6 bases each). The CDR3 sequence is 18 residues long. CDR1 is SEHNR and CDR2 is FQNEAQ in the germline V gene (reference sequence). V was pared by 4 bases and J by 6 bases, with 25 bases between. The CDR3 DNA sequence: TGTGCCAGCAGCTCGGGGGCGGGACTTCCGACCATACCCAATGAGCAGTTCTTC. It yields the protein CASSSGAGLPTIPNEQFF.

The chain has TRBV11-2 and TRBJ2-7; D not resolved. The V end was cut by 1 base, the J end by 3 bases, with 13 bases between. The CDR3 totals 15 residues. Germline V gene lookup returns CDR1 SGHAT and CDR2 FQNNGV. CDR3 nucleotides: TGTGCCAGCAGCTTAGGCACGGCACTCCGCTACGAGCAGTACTTC. Translated, it gives CASSLGTALRYEQYF.

V is TRBV15 and J is TRBJ2-7; weak D call: TRBD1 (6 bases). Germline assignment: CDR1 LNHNV and CDR2 YYDKDF (reference sequence). This CDR3 is built from 14 residues. Trimming took 3 bases from V and 2 from J, leaving 11 bases between them. The CDR3 DNA sequence: TGTGCCACCAGCAGCTACAGGGTTGCCTACGAGCAGTACTTC. This codes for CATSSYRVAYEQYF. The full variable domain, in which reference TRBV15 and TRBJ2-7 provide the parts outside the CDR3, is DAMVIQNPRYQVTQFGKPVTLSCSQTLNHNVMYWYQQKSSQAPKLLFHYYDKDFNNEADTPDNFQSRRPNTSFCFLDIRSPGLGDTAMYLCATSSYRVAYEQYFGPGTRLTVT.

The V call is TRBV7-6, the J call TRBJ2-7, with TRBD2 identical over 12 bases. This CDR3 has 14 amino acids. Trimming took 4 bases from V and 6 from J; bases not matched to a gene: 4. Germline V gives CDR1 SGHVS, CDR2 FNYEAQ. DNA for the CDR3: TGTGCCAGCAGCTCCTCTAGCGGGAGGGGCGAGCAGTACTTC. Its translation is CASSSSSGRGEQYF. Filled out from reference TRBV7-6 and TRBJ2-7, the complete variable domain reads GAGVSQSPRYKVTKRGQDVALRCDPISGHVSLYWYRQALGQGPEFLTYFNYEAQQDKSGLPNDRFSAERPEGSISTLTIQRTEQRDSAMYRCASSSSSGRGEQYFGPGTRLTVT.

The chain has TRBV30 and TRBJ1-1; D gene ambiguous. V was clipped by 3 bases and J by 5 bases, with 16 bases between them. This CDR3 has 14 residues. Germline V gene sequence: CDR1 GTSNPN, CDR2 SVGIG (reference sequence). CDR3 nucleotide sequence: TGTGCCTGGAGGGGAGCGGACCTGTGGACTGAAGCTTTCTTT. Its protein is CAWRGADLWTEAFF.

The chain combines TRBV5-1 with TRBJ2-2; D not resolved. Deletions cut 5 bases from V and 6 bases from J, with 20 bases between. This CDR3 is 16 amino acids long. CDR1 is SGHRS and CDR2 is YFSETQ in the germline V gene. CDR3 nucleotides: TGCGCCAGCAGTCCGATCACTCAAAGACAATCCGGGGAGCTGTTTTTT. Translated, it gives CASSPITQRQSGELFF. The full variable domain, in which reference TRBV5-1 and TRBJ2-2 provide the parts outside the CDR3, is KAGVTQTPRYLIKTRGQQVTLSCSPISGHRSVSWYQQTPGQGLQFLFEYFSETQRNKGNFPGRFSGRQFSNSRSEMNVSTLELGDSALYLCASSPITQRQSGELFFGEGSRLTVL.

This chain joins TRBV28 and TRBJ2-5; TRBD1 matches at 8 bases. The CDR3 covers 15 residues. Germline trimming cut 7 bases from V and 1 base from J; bases unmatched to any gene: 8. The germline V gene has CDR1 MDHEN and CDR2 SYDVKM. CDR3 sequence reads: CASNVQDRAQETQYF. DNA for the CDR3: TGTGCCAGCAATGTTCAGGACAGGGCCCAAGAGACCCAGTACTTC. The full variable domain, in which reference TRBV28 and TRBJ2-5 provide the parts outside the CDR3, is DVKVTQSSRYLVKRTGEKVFLECVQDMDHENMFWYRQDPGLGLRLIYFSYDVKMKEKGDIPEGYSVSREKKERFSLILESASTNQTSMYLCASNVQDRAQETQYFGPGTRLLVL.

On this clone: At one of its ends the junction is not consistent with the germline gene, which may arise from a read error. The rearrangement uses TRBV11-2 and TRBJ2-7; possibly TRBD2 for D (6 bases). There are 13 residues in the CDR3. Germline loops: CDR1 SGHAT, CDR2 FQNNGV. This CDR3 is CASAPRRDALKRF. In DNA form, the CDR3 reads TGTGCCAGCGCCCCCAGGCGGGACGCCCTAAAAAGGTTC.

On this clone itself: The sample has other DNA sequences that encode this CDR3 too. The chain combines TRBV5-4 with TRBJ1-3; D is unresolved. The CDR3 runs to 13 residues. V was shortened by 1 base and J by 0 bases, with 2 bases between the two germline ends. Germline CDR1 and CDR2: SGHNT and YYREEE (reference sequence). CDR3 sequence (DNA): TGTGCCAGCAGCTTGAGCTCTGGAAACACCATATATTTT. Translated: CASSLSSGNTIYF.

This clone was observed a single time. The chain links TRBV10-2 to TRBJ2-7, with a tentative D call TRBD2 (6 bases). With 0 bases removed from V and 6 bases from J, the gap between germline ends came to 18 bases. The V gene's germline CDR1 is WSHSY and CDR2 SAAADI. The CDR3 runs 16 residues. The CDR3 sequence is CASSESWAGTHTEQYF. The DNA of the CDR3 is TGCGCCAGCAGTGAGTCTTGGGCCGGGACTCATACCGAGCAGTACTTC.

The V gene is TRBV28, the J gene TRBJ1-2; 7 nucleotides line up with TRBD1. CDR1 and CDR2 (germline): MDHEN, SYDVKM. This CDR3 contains 14 residues. Germline trimming cut 7 bases from V and 5 bases from J; bases unmatched to any gene: 10. The CDR3 loop reads CASTPRQGGYGYTF. The DNA of the CDR3 is TGTGCCAGCACCCCCCGACAGGGCGGGTATGGCTACACCTTC.

The rearrangement joins TRBV28 to TRBJ2-7; D may be TRBD1 or TRBD2 (6 bases each). The CDR3 sequence is 16 residues long. The ends were cut back, 3 bases at V and 2 bases at J, with 17 bases in the middle. Germline V gene data show CDR1 as MDHEN and CDR2 as SYDVKM. The CDR3 DNA reads as TGTGCCAGCAGTTTCATGAGGGGGGCGTTGCCCTACGAGCAGTACTTC. Residues: CASSFMRGALPYEQYF.

This clone was recorded once. The chain is built from TRBV4-1 and TRBJ1-3, with 7 positions matching TRBD1. Germline values: CDR1 MGHRA, CDR2 YSYEKL. With V trimmed by 6 bases and J by 8 bases, 13 bases remained unmatched. There are 15 residues in the CDR3. In nucleotides, the CDR3 is TGCGCCAGCAGACAGACAGGGAATGTGGGGGACACCATATATTTT. It is translated as CASRQTGNVGDTIYF.

This clone was observed a handful of times. This chain uses TRBV6-5 with TRBJ1-1; D is unresolved. This CDR3 has 14 amino acids. The V gene's germline CDR1 is MNHEY and CDR2 SVGAGI. Trimming shortened V by 0 bases and J by 4 bases, and 9 bases separated the two germline ends. The CDR3 spells CASSYSFLSTEAFF. The CDR3, as DNA: TGTGCCAGCAGTTACTCCTTTTTAAGCACTGAAGCTTTCTTT.

The rearrangement links TRBV28 to TRBJ1-1; 10 nucleotides agree with TRBD1. Looked up from germline, CDR1 is MDHEN and CDR2 is SYDVKM. The CDR3 sequence is 14 residues long. V was pared by 6 bases and J by 3 bases, with 4 bases of the junction left unmatched. CDR3 sequence: CASRDRGLDTEAFF. DNA of the CDR3: TGTGCCAGCAGAGACAGGGGGCTGGACACTGAAGCTTTCTTT.